This is a list of T cell receptor beta chains from one sample in a study of CD8 T cells in Susac syndrome. Each CDR3 protein gets one entry after TCRdb re-called the immunoSEQ multiplex PCR reads with MiXCR. The data hold approximately 100,000 distinct CDR3 sequences, with about 90% observed a single time. The sequenced material came from CD4+ T cells from PBMCs. The source is a human donor in good health. Each CDR3 is given without its conserved first and last residue. Each record gives: V gene, clone size, J gene, CDR3 protein. The listing skips clone size in some rows; elsewhere it reads once, few, many or a size class.

V gene: TRBV7-8
clone size: once
J gene: TRBJ2-2
CDR3 protein: ASSLTTEAV

V gene: TRBV6-1
clone size: NA
J gene: TRBJ1-6
CDR3 protein: ASSEIISSYNSPLH

V gene: TRBV5-5
clone size: once
J gene: TRBJ2-7
CDR3 protein: ASSFIGEGPYEQY

V gene: TRBV2
clone size: NA
J gene: TRBJ2-2
CDR3 protein: ASRGTGLTGELF

V gene: TRBV7-2
clone size: NA
J gene: TRBJ2-7
CDR3 protein: ASSPTRDRGYEQY

V gene: TRBV12-3/TRBV12-4
clone size: NA
J gene: TRBJ2-2
CDR3 protein: ASSFTGLYGELF

V gene: TRBV25-1
clone size: NA
J gene: TRBJ2-7
CDR3 protein: ASSDWQGAYEQY

V gene: TRBV28
clone size: NA
J gene: TRBJ1-5
CDR3 protein: ASEGARSNQPQH

V gene: TRBV7-9
clone size: NA
J gene: TRBJ2-1
CDR3 protein: ASSLIQGIVYEQF

V gene: TRBV3-1
clone size: NA
J gene: TRBJ1-1
CDR3 protein: ASSPGDRTNTEAF

V gene: TRBV12-3/TRBV12-4
clone size: once
J gene: TRBJ1-2
CDR3 protein: ASTILGGGSGYT

V gene: TRBV7-2
clone size: few
J gene: TRBJ2-5
CDR3 protein: ASSLNRGLAKETQY

V gene: TRBV25-1
clone size: NA
J gene: TRBJ2-5
CDR3 protein: ASSDAARTAQTQY

V gene: TRBV2
clone size: NA
J gene: TRBJ1-2
CDR3 protein: ASTPGQRGYT

V gene: TRBV2
clone size: NA
J gene: TRBJ2-3
CDR3 protein: ATSRGAGSTDTQY

V gene: TRBV14
clone size: NA
J gene: TRBJ2-3
CDR3 protein: ASSQGLAGSDTQY

V gene: TRBV4-3
clone size: NA
J gene: TRBJ1-2
CDR3 protein: ASSQEVIMGGLGDYGYT

V gene: TRBV11-3
clone size: few
J gene: TRBJ2-1
CDR3 protein: ASSLGGSGNEQF

V gene: TRBV2
clone size: NA
J gene: TRBJ1-1
CDR3 protein: ASSEPLNTEAF

V gene: TRBV9
clone size: NA
J gene: TRBJ2-7
CDR3 protein: ASSVASGGAYEQY

V gene: TRBV7-3
clone size: NA
J gene: TRBJ2-2
CDR3 protein: ASSRSGSGGELF

V gene: TRBV6-2/TRBV6-3
clone size: NA
J gene: TRBJ1-1
CDR3 protein: ASSYSYGAEAF

V gene: TRBV24-1
clone size: NA
J gene: TRBJ1-1
CDR3 protein: ATRAGTQNTEAF

V gene: TRBV11-1
clone size: NA
J gene: TRBJ2-5
CDR3 protein: ASSLGSGVTETQY

V gene: TRBV20-1
clone size: NA
J gene: TRBJ2-7
CDR3 protein: SASGGTAYYEQY

V gene: TRBV12-3/TRBV12-4
clone size: NA
J gene: TRBJ2-1
CDR3 protein: ASSSAGTGTGNEQF

V gene: TRBV9
clone size: few
J gene: TRBJ2-7
CDR3 protein: ASSVEGSSEQY

V gene: TRBV29-1
clone size: NA
J gene: TRBJ1-1
CDR3 protein: SAEGHTEAF

V gene: TRBV20-1
clone size: NA
J gene: TRBJ2-6
CDR3 protein: SARDRTSSGANVLT

V gene: TRBV6-2/TRBV6-3
clone size: NA
J gene: TRBJ2-1
CDR3 protein: ASTDPGTGVYNEQF